This TCR beta chain was recovered during a study of T cell responses to AZD1222 COVID-19 vaccine. This CDR3 has 16 amino acids. Looked up from germline, CDR1 is SGHAT and CDR2 is FQNNGV. V was cut by 2 bases and J by 5 bases, with 18 bases left in between. This clone has just a few counts. Method: immunoSEQ multiplex PCR; TCRdb's copy keeps in-frame clones and lacks some. The profile shows under 95,000 clones, roughly 90% of them singletons. The material sequenced was peripheral blood, taken 28 days after the second AZD1222 dose. This sequence originates from an adult who received the AZD1222 COVID-19 vaccine. The genes are TRBV11-2 and TRBJ1-1; D is perhaps TRBD1 (5 bases). The CDR3 DNA reads as TGTGCCAGCAGCTTAATTGGGGGGAAGGATTGGACTGAAGCTTTCTTT. It translates to CASSLIGGKDWTEAFF.